This is a list of T cell receptor beta chains from one sample in a study of human T cells and chemical hapten exposure. One entry per CDR3 protein, called by TCRdb with MiXCR from the RACE reads. The repertoire consists of 350,000 or so distinct CDR3 sequences, with under 9% occurring once and the leading ten covering more than 7%. This sample comprised whole blood, obtained in connection with sensitization to the hapten diphenylcyclopropenone (DPC). All receptors come from a woman in her late teens or twenties with alopecia areata. Some clones in this sample may be carry-over from other donors' samples. Each CDR3 is given with its conserved first and last residue. D genes are given only for firm matches. The size entry is marked missing in some rows and otherwise reads once, few, many or a size class.

V gene	D gene	clone size	J gene	CDR3 protein	CDR3 DNA
TRBV7-6	NA	few	TRBJ2-5	CASTRTVGFQETQYF	TGTGCCAGCACCCGGACCGTGGGGTTTCAAGAGACCCAGTACTTC
TRBV5-8	NA	few	TRBJ1-2	CASSGDGRANYGYTF	TGTGCCAGCAGCGGAGACGGACGAGCTAACTATGGCTACACCTTC
TRBV10-3	NA	few	TRBJ2-5	CAITPRVQETQYF	TGTGCCATCACCCCCCGGGTCCAAGAGACCCAGTACTTC
TRBV27	NA	few	TRBJ1-4	CASRQGTTNEKLFF	TGTGCCAGCAGACAGGGTACAACTAATGAAAAACTGTTTTTT
TRBV6-2/TRBV6-3	TRBD2	many	TRBJ2-1	CASSYWEGYYNEQFF	TGTGCCAGCAGTTACTGGGAGGGTTACTACAATGAGCAGTTCTTC
TRBV3-1	TRBD1	few	TRBJ2-5	CASRLQGMETQYF	TGTGCCAGCAGATTACAGGGGATGGAGACCCAGTACTTC
TRBV12-3/TRBV12-4	TRBD1	many	TRBJ2-2	CASRPGTGAGELFF	TGTGCCAGCAGACCCGGGACAGGGGCCGGGGAGCTGTTTTTT
TRBV5-1	NA	few	TRBJ2-2	CASGQGPGELFF	TGCGCCAGCGGGCAAGGTCCCGGGGAGCTGTTTTTT
TRBV11-3	TRBD1	NA	TRBJ2-7	CASSFRTGSTYEQYF	TGTGCCAGCAGCTTTCGGACAGGTTCTACCTACGAGCAGTACTTC
TRBV11-2	NA	many	TRBJ2-5	CASSATSQETQYF	TGTGCCAGCAGCGCGACTAGCCAAGAGACCCAGTACTTC
TRBV4-3	TRBD2	few	TRBJ2-1	CASSQDIQRTSGYNEQFF	TGCGCCAGCAGCCAAGATATACAGAGGACTAGCGGTTACAATGAGCAGTTCTTC
TRBV6-5	NA	many	TRBJ2-7	CASSYDTGFYEQYF	TGTGCCAGCAGTTACGATACAGGGTTCTACGAGCAGTACTTC
TRBV2	TRBD1	NA	TRBJ1-1	CASTNGQGGTEAFF	TGTGCCAGCACGAACGGACAGGGCGGGACTGAAGCTTTCTTT
TRBV5-1	NA	NA	TRBJ1-6	CASSLEGGPADSPLHF	TGCGCCAGCAGCTTGGAAGGGGGGCCTGCGGATTCACCCCTCCACTTT
TRBV29-1	TRBD2	many	TRBJ2-1	CSVVPAGGEQFF	TGCAGCGTTGTGCCAGCGGGGGGTGAGCAGTTCTTC
TRBV6-5	NA	NA	TRBJ2-5	CASSRTTQETQYF	TGTGCCAGCAGTAGGACTACTCAAGAGACCCAGTACTTC
TRBV29-1	NA	NA	TRBJ1-5	CSVSSQGDQPQHF	TGCAGCGTTTCGTCACAGGGAGATCAGCCCCAGCATTTT
TRBV5-1	NA	NA	TRBJ2-2	CASSFLPVNTGELFF	TGCGCCAGCAGCTTCCTCCCAGTTAACACCGGGGAGCTGTTTTTT
TRBV21-1	NA	NA	TRBJ2-3	CTSSPKHRTSDTQYF	TGTACCAGCAGCCCAAAGCACAGGACATCCGATACGCAGTATTTT
TRBV7-9	TRBD1	NA	TRBJ1-2	CASSLAFTGGSGYGYTF	TGTGCCAGCAGCTTAGCGTTCACAGGGGGCTCCGGCTATGGCTACACCTTC
TRBV20-1	TRBD1	few	TRBJ1-2	CSARTRTGGIRGYTF	TGCAGTGCTAGAACTAGGACAGGGGGGATCCGTGGCTACACCTTC
TRBV25-1	NA	many	TRBJ1-1	CASSDERYTEAFF	TGTGCCAGCAGTGATGAAAGGTACACTGAAGCTTTCTTT